This T cell receptor beta chain was recorded in a study of shared T cell receptors in the human thymus (dated by TCRdb to about 2021). For the study in its entirety: The study investigated the way shared, self-reactive T-cell receptor alpha chains are produced in the human thymus.

The library was built by means of the immunoSEQ multiplex PCR assay. What TCRdb holds here is the immuneACCESS table cut down to in-frame rearrangements. Part of the clones is not present; checked against another copy, under half of the missing clones reflect an unresolved V gene, and the others are unexplained. For this sample the table gives about 660,000 clones, of which approximately 87% were detected only once. The ten largest clonotypes hold 0.0095% to 0.011% of the sample. The CDR3 sequence holds 18 residues, the cysteine and phenylalanine included. CDR3 DNA is the only sequence kept; it has 54 bases, read in frame from the first base. V was cut back by 3 bases and J by 1 base, leaving a gap of 16 bases between them. The germline V gene yields MDHEN for CDR1 and SYDVKM for CDR2. As concerns this clone: Its antigen is still unknown. Base qualities are not at hand, and no much larger clone is one base apart.

This sample also belongs to another study, concerning human thymus T cells. The second study reports: The donors were immunologically healthy infants in Finland who had open corrective cardiac surgery for congenital heart defects. Thymus tissue was obtained as surgical resects removed during corrective cardiac surgery. Biased V and J gene segment usage appeared to be present in both thymic and peripheral blood repertoires. The related research found that thymic TCR repertoires overlapped highly between unrelated individuals. The study characterized TCR alpha and beta repertoires from under 10 infant thymus samples and a few related peripheral blood samples. Donor ages ranged from 7 to 244 days, and the cohort comprised roughly 6 male and a couple of female infants. Thymocytes were released mechanically from tissue and stored at -70 °C as pellets of 10-30 million cells. Genomic DNA was extracted from frozen cell pellets with a QIAsymphony instrument. Using the immunoSEQ multiplex PCR assay, the TCRB and TCRAD loci were amplified from a standardized quantity of quality-controlled genomic DNA. Amplicons spanned the V(D)J region at a length sufficient to cover the CDR3 and identify V and J genes. Amplicon sequencing was performed on an Illumina platform through the commercial immunoSEQ service. Primer bias and sequencing errors were corrected as previously described, and TCRAD and TCRB definitions were based on the IMGT database. Analysis of the repertoires was done with immunoSEQ Analyzer 3.0 and VDJTools and included basic statistics, V/J segment usage, diversity estimates, rarefaction and pairwise overlap. Diversity was estimated with Chao1, ChaoE, Efron-Thisted, Shannon and inverse Simpson indices, and also on datasets down-sampled to the smallest sample. Repertoire overlap was determined by strict matching of CDR3 nucleotide sequence, V gene and J gene, and Jaccard-based multidimensional scaling clustering was applied. On average, approximately 860,000 unique TCRB clonotypes were obtained from thymus samples, compared with about 84,000 from blood samples.

The sample consisted of thymocytes. The rearranged chain carries TRBV28 and TRBJ2-6; TRBD2 is perhaps the D gene, given 6 matching bases. The clonotype originates from a boy younger than two with a congenital heart defect. Donor details come from another sample of the same person, matched by shared clones. CDR3 reads: CASSFPTGGRSGANVLTF. The nucleotide sequence reads TGTGCCAGCAGTTTCCCCACCGGAGGGAGATCTGGGGCCAACGTCCTGACTTTC.